This T cell receptor (beta chain) was recovered during a study of T cell repertoires in cytomegalovirus infection. Study-wide background: In the study, CMV epitopes included recently identified HLA-C-restricted and well-studied HLA-B-restricted ones. Indications came from public TCR beta signatures; they pointed to CMV infection and to a matching HLA type. Study-wide points: CMV-specific TCR beta clonotypes restricted by HLA-C were the ones dominating the ex vivo response. The cumulative frequency of public TCR beta families distinguished individuals who carried CMV together with the relevant HLA.

The CDR3 is 14 amino acids. V lost 5 bases, J lost 1 base, and 11 bases lay in between. CDR1 and CDR2 (germline): MDHEN, SYDVKM. A few counts support this clonotype. Its cognate antigen is unknown. TCRdb ran MiXCR on the reads and lists one entry per CDR3 protein. The table includes about a million distinct CDR3 sequences, roughly 30% detected once. The genes are TRBV28 and TRBJ2-5; D remains unclear. This TCR was sampled from a human donor in good health (CMV status not recorded). Some clones in this sample may be carry-over from other donors' samples. Material: cultured CD8+ T cells from PBMCs, obtained from culture after CMV antigen stimulation. The DNA for the CDR3 is TGTGCCAGCAGTATGAGGCAATTCCAAGAGACCCAGTACTTC. Protein sequence: CASSMRQFQETQYF.